This entry lists 26 T cell receptor beta chains sequenced from one sample in a study of T cell changes during pregnancy in multiple sclerosis. Here immunoSEQ multiplex PCR was the method, and the copy in TCRdb shows in-frame clones only, minus some. The table shows around 61,000 clones, with around nine tenths occurring only once. Sequencing used peripheral blood from another person, used as feeder cells. Receptors were obtained from a human donor whose cells served as feeder cells for cultures in a pregnancy study.

The chain is built from TRBV14 and TRBJ2-7, with 9 bases identical to TRBD2. The CDR3 is made up of 16 amino acids. Trimming at V came to 1 base and at J to 1 base, leaving 5 bases not matched to a gene. CDR1 is SGHDN and CDR2 is FVKESK in the germline V gene. CDR3 loop: CASSQASGALSYEQYF. The CDR3 DNA reads TGTGCCAGCAGCCAAGCTAGCGGGGCATTATCCTACGAGCAGTACTTC.

This chain joins TRBV4-2 and TRBJ1-2; D is uncertain. V was pared by 1 base and J by 8 bases, with 20 bases between. Per the germline V gene, CDR1 is LGHNA and CDR2 is YNFKEQ. The length of the CDR3 is 16 residues. The CDR3 sequence is CASSQGLGLPTRGYTF. Written as DNA, the CDR3 is TGTGCCAGCAGCCAAGGGCTTGGGCTTCCTACTAGGGGCTACACCTTC.

This clone occurred once. The CDR3 region has the DNA TGTGCCAGCAGCTCTTCGACAGGGCTTCGAGAGACCCAGTACTTC. This codes for CASSSSTGLRETQYF. The rearrangement links TRBV5-4 to TRBJ2-5, with TRBD1 matching 7 bases. V lost 3 bases, J lost 4 bases, and 9 bases stayed unmatched. The germline CDR1 and CDR2 sequences are SGHNT and YYREEE (reference sequence). The CDR3 loop spans 15 amino acids.

V and J are TRBV7-9 and TRBJ2-5; maybe TRBD1 (6 bases). This CDR3 region has 16 residues. The germline gives CDR1 SEHNR, CDR2 FQNEAQ (reference sequence). V shed 6 bases and J shed 3 bases, with 20 bases lying between them. CDR3 in DNA: TGTGCCAGCAGAATAGGGGGTACAGGACTTGAAGAGACCCAGTACTTC. It translates to CASRIGGTGLEETQYF.

The chain combines TRBV6-5 with TRBJ1-2, with D possibly matching TRBD1 (5 bases). V gave up 4 bases and J gave up 8 bases, with 20 bases separating them. Germline V gene data show CDR1 as MNHEY and CDR2 as SVGAGI. The length of the CDR3 is 15 residues. This chain's CDR3 is CASSFGTAPQGGYTF. The CDR3 region has the DNA TGTGCCAGCAGTTTCGGGACGGCACCCCAGGGCGGCTACACCTTC.

The chain has TRBV5-4 and TRBJ2-1; 8 nucleotides match TRBD1. J gave up 2 bases and V 6 bases, and 10 bases lay outside the gene matches. Germline values: CDR1 SGHNT, CDR2 YYREEE (reference sequence). This CDR3 has 16 amino acids. The CDR3 DNA is TGTGCCAGCACCAGACGAGGACAGGGCCCCTACAATGAGCAGTTCTTC. Translation gives CASTRRGQGPYNEQFF.

This clone appeared a single time. The chain has TRBV25-1 and TRBJ2-1; D perhaps matches TRBD2 (6 bases). Germline CDR1 is MGHDK and CDR2 is SYGVNS. V lost 6 bases to trimming and J lost 4 bases, with 10 bases between them. The CDR3 has 13 residues. The CDR3 DNA is TGTGCCAGCAGCAGAGGACTATACAATGAGCAGTTCTTC. Translated, it gives CASSRGLYNEQFF.

This rearrangement joins TRBV25-1 to TRBJ1-6, with TRBD1 matching 8 bases. Germline loops: CDR1 MGHDK, CDR2 SYGVNS. The CDR3 extends over 14 amino acids. Trimming took 3 bases from V and 8 from J; bases not matched to a gene: 3. The CDR3 sequence is CASSDQGAHSPLHF. The CDR3 coding sequence is TGTGCCAGCAGTGATCAGGGGGCCCATTCACCCCTCCACTTT.

The CDR3 protein is CASLPGQGRVDTEAFF. The CDR3, as DNA: TGTGCCAGTTTACCGGGACAGGGGAGGGTGGACACTGAAGCTTTCTTT. The chain employs TRBV28 and TRBJ1-1, with 10 bases matching TRBD1. J gave up 3 bases and V 9 bases, and 13 bases lay outside the gene matches. Germline CDR1 reads MDHEN; CDR2 reads SYDVKM. CDR3 size: 16 residues.

The rearrangement links TRBV13 to TRBJ2-3, with TRBD2 matching 15 bases. This CDR3 is 18 amino acids long. Germline CDR1 and CDR2: PRHDT and FYEKMQ (reference sequence). The trim removed 1 base at V and 1 base at J, leaving 3 bases unmatched. As DNA, the CDR3 is TGTGCCAGCAGCTTAGAGGGACTAGCGGGAGGAGGCACAGATACGCAGTATTTT. This sequence encodes CASSLEGLAGGGTDTQYF.

The chain employs TRBV7-8 and TRBJ1-2, with D possibly being TRBD1 (6 bases). CDR1 and CDR2 (germline): SGHVS, FQNEAQ. The CDR3 totals 16 residues. Trimming cost V 2 bases and J 2 bases, with 15 bases left between them. CDR3 nucleotide sequence: TGTGCCAGCAGCTTAATGCGGGCAGGGGAAAACTATGGCTACACCTTC. It yields the protein CASSLMRAGENYGYTF. Filled out from reference TRBV7-8 and TRBJ1-2, the complete variable domain reads GAGVSQSPRYKVAKRGQDVALRCDPISGHVSLFWYQQALGQGPEFLTYFQNEAQLDKSGLPSDRFFAERPEGSVSTLKIQRTQQEDSAVYLCASSLMRAGENYGYTFGSGTRLTVV.

J is TRBJ2-7 and V is TRBV19, with 8 nucleotides matching TRBD2. This CDR3 has 13 residues. With V trimmed by 4 bases and J by 6 bases, 5 bases remained unmatched. Germline V gives CDR1 LNHDA, CDR2 SQIVND (reference sequence). The CDR3 loop is CASSTERGREQYF. The CDR3 coding sequence is TGTGCCAGTAGTACCGAGCGGGGGCGCGAGCAGTACTTC.

J is TRBJ2-5 and V is TRBV29-1; D perhaps matches TRBD1 (5 bases). Germline loops: CDR1 SQVTM, CDR2 ANQGSEA. Trimming removed 0 bases at V and 2 bases at J, with 10 bases between. This CDR3 is built from 14 residues. CDR3 nucleotide sequence: TGCAGCGTTGAAGATCCGACAGATCAAGAGACCCAGTACTTC. Amino acids: CSVEDPTDQETQYF.

This rearrangement joins TRBV7-2 to TRBJ2-7, with D hard to call. The V and J ends lost 4 bases and 3 bases respectively, with 10 bases between them. The germline V gene encodes CDR1 SGHTA and CDR2 FQGNSA. The CDR3 consists of 13 residues. The CDR3 sequence is CASSSGRNYEQYF. The CDR3 DNA reads as TGTGCCAGCAGCTCCGGACGGAACTACGAGCAGTACTTC.

The genes are TRBV5-6 and TRBJ1-2; D is possibly TRBD1 (6 bases). Germline V lookup: CDR1 SGHDT, CDR2 YYEEEE. V lost 4 bases to trimming and J lost 3 bases, with 13 bases between them. The CDR3 length is 14 residues. The CDR3 nucleotides read TGTGCCAGCAGCCGCAGGGGTAGCGACTATGGCTACACCTTC. Translated: CASSRRGSDYGYTF.

This CDR3 reads CASSETGDRGPPYNSPLHF. As DNA, the CDR3 is TGTGCCAGCAGTGAAACTGGGGACAGGGGGCCCCCTTATAATTCACCCCTCCACTTT. The rearrangement uses TRBV2 and TRBJ1-6; 12 bases fit TRBD1. Germline values: CDR1 SNHLY, CDR2 FYNNEI. This CDR3 comprises 19 residues. J was trimmed by 4 bases and V by 2 bases; bases with no gene match: 9.

This sequence joins TRBV2 and TRBJ1-5, with 8 bases that match TRBD1. Trimming cost V 3 bases and J 1 base; bases outside gene matches: 2. In germline, CDR1 is SNHLY, CDR2 FYNNEI. This CDR3 is built from 15 residues. The CDR3 sequence: CASSDDRGSNQPQHF. DNA for the CDR3: TGTGCCAGCAGTGATGACAGGGGAAGCAATCAGCCCCAGCATTTT.

The chain links TRBV9 to TRBJ2-3; no firm D call. Germline V CDR1 and CDR2: SGDLS, YYNGEE. The V and J ends lost 4 bases and 2 bases respectively, with 14 bases between them. The CDR3 is made up of 15 amino acids. CDR3 sequence: CASSPFGLHTDTQYF. The CDR3 DNA reads as TGTGCCAGCAGCCCCTTCGGCCTCCACACAGATACGCAGTATTTT.

This clone appeared a few times. The V call is TRBV2, the J call TRBJ1-6; perhaps TRBD1 as D (6 bases). The germline V and J ends were trimmed by 5 bases and 7 bases, with 9 bases remaining between them. In germline, CDR1 is SNHLY, CDR2 FYNNEI. The CDR3 is 13 amino acids. Written as DNA, the CDR3 is TGTGCCAGCAGTCAGGGGTTGAATTCACCCCTCCACTTT. As protein: CASSQGLNSPLHF.

This chain joins TRBV5-4 and TRBJ2-7; TRBD2 agrees at 7 bases. The V gene end was trimmed by 3 bases and the J gene end by 1 base; junction bases not matched to a gene: 1. The germline V gene encodes CDR1 SGHNT and CDR2 YYREEE (reference sequence). CDR3 length: 13 amino acids. In DNA, the CDR3 is TGTGCCAGCAGCTCGGGGGGATCCTACGAGCAGTACTTC. Translating it yields CASSSGGSYEQYF.

Only a few counts were recorded for this clone. J is TRBJ2-2 and V is TRBV19; D unclear. The CDR3 spans 14 residues. Germline values: CDR1 LNHDA, CDR2 SQIVND (reference sequence). V shed 7 bases and J shed 2 bases, with 11 bases lying between them. CDR3 protein: CASTGRQNTGELFF. The CDR3 DNA is TGTGCCAGTACGGGCAGGCAAAACACCGGGGAGCTGTTTTTT.

This rearrangement joins TRBV13 to TRBJ2-5; 9 positions match TRBD1. V was clipped by 4 bases and J by 2 bases; unmatched bases: 11. Germline CDR1 is PRHDT and CDR2 is FYEKMQ (reference sequence). This CDR3 region has 17 residues. The CDR3 here is CASSSYRGRTPQETQYF. CDR3 in DNA: TGTGCCAGCAGCTCATACAGGGGGCGAACCCCACAAGAGACCCAGTACTTC.

The V and J genes are TRBV5-4 and TRBJ1-6; 7 bases match TRBD1. CDR3 length: 17 amino acids. Trimming at V came to 3 bases and at J to 7 bases, leaving 13 bases not matched to a gene. Germline V gives CDR1 SGHNT, CDR2 YYREEE (reference sequence). CDR3 residues: CASSSLQGPRGNSPLHF. Written as DNA, the CDR3 is TGTGCCAGCAGCTCTCTACAGGGGCCCAGAGGGAATTCACCCCTCCACTTT.

A word on this clone: At one of its ends the junction is not consistent with the germline gene, which may arise from a read error. The rearrangement uses TRBV27 and TRBJ2-7, with D possibly TRBD2 on 6 matching bases. This CDR3 region has 14 residues. Looked up from germline, CDR1 is MNHEY and CDR2 is SMNVEV (reference sequence). CDR3 DNA: TGTGCCAGCAGTTTAACCGGGAGCTCCCACGAGCAGTACTTC. Its protein product is CASSLTGSSHEQYF.

The gene calls are TRBV6-5 and TRBJ2-7; TRBD2 aligns across 7 bases. Per germline, CDR1 MNHEY and CDR2 SVGAGI. With V trimmed by 7 bases and J by 7 bases, 7 bases remained unmatched. There are 12 residues in the CDR3. This chain's CDR3 is CASTRGVGEQYF. DNA for the CDR3: TGTGCCAGCACCCGGGGGGTGGGGGAGCAGTACTTC.

The chain links TRBV5-1 to TRBJ1-6, with unresolved D. Trimming left V 0 bases short and J 8 bases short, with 6 bases between. The CDR3 runs to 13 residues. Germline CDR1 SGHRS, CDR2 YFSETQ. CDR3 DNA sequence: TGCGCCAGCAGCTTGGAATTCGATTCACCCCTCCACTTT. Translation gives CASSLEFDSPLHF.